A single sample is the source of the 5 T cell receptor beta chains below, sequenced in a study of cytomegalovirus exposure and HLA in healthy donors. Repertoires were generated with immunoSEQ multiplex PCR, while TCRdb's copy carries only in-frame clones and drops some. The sample consists of about 54,000 clones, approximately 90% of them appearing once. The sample taken for sequencing was PBMCs. The receptor set was obtained from a woman aged 18-29 years in good health and CMV-seropositive.

This clone showed up just a few times. The chain carries TRBV4-1 and TRBJ1-4; no reliable D call. The CDR3 has 16 residues. The germline V gene encodes CDR1 MGHRA and CDR2 YSYEKL. The ends were cut back, 1 base at V and 0 bases at J, with 9 bases in the middle. The CDR3 sequence is CASSQGYRATNEKLFF. The CDR3 bases are TGCGCCAGCAGCCAAGGATATCGGGCAACTAATGAAAAACTGTTTTTT.

The genes are TRBV6-1 and TRBJ1-6; a weak D match, TRBD1 (6 bases). The V gene's germline CDR1 is MNHNS and CDR2 SASEGT. The V gene lost 7 bases and the J gene lost 9 bases, with 16 bases spanning the gap. The CDR3 loop spans 14 amino acids. CDR3 DNA: TGTGCCAGCATGGGTGGGGGCCACAGTTCACCCCTCCACTTT. It encodes CASMGGGHSSPLHF.

The V and J genes are TRBV9 and TRBJ1-4; 11 bases fit TRBD1. CDR1 and CDR2 (germline): SGDLS, YYNGEE. CDR3 length equals 16 residues. After removal of 4 bases from V and 2 bases from J, the junction contained 4 bases not matched to a gene. This CDR3 reads CASSSGQGATNEKLFF. The CDR3 bases are TGTGCCAGCAGCTCCGGACAGGGGGCGACTAATGAAAAACTGTTTTTT. Based on the CDR3 plus reference TRBV9 and TRBJ1-4, the full variable domain is DSGVTQTPKHLITATGQRVTLRCSPRSGDLSVYWYQQSLDQGLQFLIQYYNGEERAKGNILERFSAQQFPDLHSELNLSSLELGDSALYFCASSSGQGATNEKLFFGSGTQLSVL.

The chain carries TRBV29-1 and TRBJ2-3; 7 bases align to TRBD2. In germline, CDR1 is SQVTM, CDR2 ANQGSEA. This CDR3 is built from 17 residues. V lost 4 bases and J lost 0; bases outside the gene matches: 13. DNA of the CDR3: TGCAGCGTTGCCCGACTAGCCCGTTCCCCTAGCACAGATACGCAGTATTTT. It is translated as CSVARLARSPSTDTQYF.

J is TRBJ2-7 and V is TRBV28, with D perhaps TRBD1 (5 bases). Germline CDR1 is MDHEN and CDR2 is SYDVKM. With 2 bases removed from V and 6 bases from J, the gap between germline ends came to 14 bases. The length of the CDR3 is 14 residues. CDR3 DNA: TGTGCCAGCAGTTTACTCAGGGCGACGCTCGAGCAGTACTTC. Translation: CASSLLRATLEQYF.